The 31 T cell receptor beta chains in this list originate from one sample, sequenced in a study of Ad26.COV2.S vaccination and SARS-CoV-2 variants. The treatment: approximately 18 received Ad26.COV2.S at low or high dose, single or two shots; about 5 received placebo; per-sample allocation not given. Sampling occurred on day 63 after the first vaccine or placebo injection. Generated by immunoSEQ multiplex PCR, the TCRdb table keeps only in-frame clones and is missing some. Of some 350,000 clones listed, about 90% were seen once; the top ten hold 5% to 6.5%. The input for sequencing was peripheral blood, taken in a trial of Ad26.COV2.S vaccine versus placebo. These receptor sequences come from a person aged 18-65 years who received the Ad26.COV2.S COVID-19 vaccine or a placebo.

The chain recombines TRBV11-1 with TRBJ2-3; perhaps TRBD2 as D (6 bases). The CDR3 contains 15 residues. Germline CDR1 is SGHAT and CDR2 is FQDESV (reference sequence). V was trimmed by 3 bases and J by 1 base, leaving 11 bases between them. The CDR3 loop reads CASSLESGRTDTQYF. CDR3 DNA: TGTGCCAGCAGCTTGGAAAGCGGGCGCACAGATACGCAGTATTTT. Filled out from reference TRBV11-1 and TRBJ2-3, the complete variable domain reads EAEVAQSPRYKITEKSQAVAFWCDPISGHATLYWYRQILGQGPELLVQFQDESVVDDSQLPKDRFSAERLKGVDSTLKIQPAELGDSAMYLCASSLESGRTDTQYFGPGTRLTVL.

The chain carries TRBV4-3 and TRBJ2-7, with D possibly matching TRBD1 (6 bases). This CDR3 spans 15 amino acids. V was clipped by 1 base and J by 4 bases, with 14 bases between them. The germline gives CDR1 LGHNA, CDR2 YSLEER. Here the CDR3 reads CASSQVSGHLYEQYF. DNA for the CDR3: TGCGCCAGCAGCCAAGTGTCGGGACATCTATACGAGCAGTACTTC.

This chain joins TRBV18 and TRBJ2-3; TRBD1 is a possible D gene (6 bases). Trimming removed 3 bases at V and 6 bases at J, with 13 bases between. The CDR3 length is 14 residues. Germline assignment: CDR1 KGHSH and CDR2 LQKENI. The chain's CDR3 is CASSPLLTGDTQYF. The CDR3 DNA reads TGTGCCAGCTCACCCCTGTTGACAGGTGATACGCAGTATTTT.

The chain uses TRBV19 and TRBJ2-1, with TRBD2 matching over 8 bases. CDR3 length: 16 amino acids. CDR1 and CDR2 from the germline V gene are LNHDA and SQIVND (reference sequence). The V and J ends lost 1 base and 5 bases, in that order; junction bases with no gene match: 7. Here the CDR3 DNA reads TGTGCCAGTAGTATAGTGGCGGGGGGAGGTAACAATGAGCAGTTCTTC. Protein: CASSIVAGGGNNEQFF.

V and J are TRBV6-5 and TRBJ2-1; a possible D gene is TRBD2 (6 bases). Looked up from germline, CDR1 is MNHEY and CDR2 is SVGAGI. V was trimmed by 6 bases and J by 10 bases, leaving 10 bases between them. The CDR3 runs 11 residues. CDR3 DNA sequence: TGTGCCAGCAGCCCGGGGGTGGAGCAGTTCTTC. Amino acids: CASSPGVEQFF.

CDR3 DNA sequence: TGTGCCAGCAGCCTCAGGACGGAACCTAACACTGAAGCTTTCTTT. Its protein product is CASSLRTEPNTEAFF. The V and J genes are TRBV6-2 or TRBV6-3 and TRBJ1-1; D ambiguous. Trimming stripped 6 bases from V and 2 bases from J, with 16 bases between. Germline V gene data show CDR1 as MNHEY and CDR2 as SVGEGT. The CDR3 covers 15 residues.

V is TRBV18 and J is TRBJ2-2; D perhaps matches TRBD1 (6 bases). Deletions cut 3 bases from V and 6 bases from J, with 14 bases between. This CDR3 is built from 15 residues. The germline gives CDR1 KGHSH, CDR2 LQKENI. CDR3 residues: CASSPSQGRAGELFF. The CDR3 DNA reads TGTGCCAGCTCACCCTCACAGGGAAGAGCCGGGGAGCTGTTTTTT.

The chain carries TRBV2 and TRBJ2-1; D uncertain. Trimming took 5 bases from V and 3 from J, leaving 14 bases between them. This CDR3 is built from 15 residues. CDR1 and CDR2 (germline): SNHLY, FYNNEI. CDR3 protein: CASSYNSRSYNEQFF. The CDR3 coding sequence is TGTGCCAGCAGTTATAACTCACGTAGCTACAATGAGCAGTTCTTC.

CDR3 nucleotide sequence: TGTGCCAGCAGCGTAGCTGATCAGGACGAGACCCAGTACTTC. This encodes CASSVADQDETQYF. The V gene is TRBV9, the J gene TRBJ2-5; D is unresolved. The germline V gene has CDR1 SGDLS and CDR2 YYNGEE. Trimming took off 0 bases at V and 5 bases at J, with 11 bases between the two ends. The CDR3 contains 14 residues.

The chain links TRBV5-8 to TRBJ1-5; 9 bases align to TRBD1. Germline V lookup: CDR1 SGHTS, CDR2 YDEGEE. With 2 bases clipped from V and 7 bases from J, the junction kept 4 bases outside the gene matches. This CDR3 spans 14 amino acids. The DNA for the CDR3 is TGTGCCAGCAGCTTCACAGGGGGCCGGCAGCCCCAGCATTTT. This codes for CASSFTGGRQPQHF.

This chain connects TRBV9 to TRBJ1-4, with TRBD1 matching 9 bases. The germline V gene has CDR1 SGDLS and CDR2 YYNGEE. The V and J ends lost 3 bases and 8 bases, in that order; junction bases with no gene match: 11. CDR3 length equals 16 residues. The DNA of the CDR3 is TGTGCCAGCAGCGCTGGGACAGGGTATAAGAACGAAAAACTGTTTTTT. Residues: CASSAGTGYKNEKLFF.

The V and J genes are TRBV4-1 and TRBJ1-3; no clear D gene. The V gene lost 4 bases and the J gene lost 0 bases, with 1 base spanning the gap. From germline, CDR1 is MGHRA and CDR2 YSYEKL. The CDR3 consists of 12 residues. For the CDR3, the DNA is TGCGCCAGCAGCCCCTCTGGAAACACCATATATTTT. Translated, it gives CASSPSGNTIYF.

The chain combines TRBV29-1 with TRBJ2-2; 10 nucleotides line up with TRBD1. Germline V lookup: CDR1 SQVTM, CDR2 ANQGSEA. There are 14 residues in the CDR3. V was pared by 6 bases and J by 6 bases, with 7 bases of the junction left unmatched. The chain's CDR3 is CSVSGTGVSGELFF. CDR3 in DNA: TGCAGCGTCTCCGGGACAGGGGTGTCCGGGGAGCTGTTTTTT.

CDR3 DNA: TGTGCCAGTAGCCCGGGGAGGGGGCGCCTATATGGCTACACCTTC. Amino acid sequence: CASSPGRGRLYGYTF. The rearrangement joins TRBV19 to TRBJ1-2; 7 bases map to TRBD1. After removal of 6 bases from V and 5 bases from J, the junction contained 12 bases not matched to a gene. Germline V gene lookup returns CDR1 LNHDA and CDR2 SQIVND (reference sequence). The CDR3 consists of 15 residues. Full variable domain (missing parts from reference TRBV19 and TRBJ1-2): DGGITQSPKYLFRKEGQNVTLSCEQNLNHDAMYWYRQDPGQGLRLIYYSQIVNDFQKGDIAEGYSVSREKKESFPLTVTSAQKNPTAFYLCASSPGRGRLYGYTFGSGTRLTVV.

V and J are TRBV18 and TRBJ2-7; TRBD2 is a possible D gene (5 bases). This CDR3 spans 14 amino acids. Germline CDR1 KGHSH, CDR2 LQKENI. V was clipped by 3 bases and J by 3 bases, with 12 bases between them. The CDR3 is CASSPTSGNYEQYF. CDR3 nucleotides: TGTGCCAGCTCACCTACTTCCGGGAACTACGAGCAGTACTTC. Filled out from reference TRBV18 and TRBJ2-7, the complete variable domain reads NAGVMQNPRHLVRRRGQEARLRCSPMKGHSHVYWYRQLPEEGLKFMVYLQKENIIDESGMPKERFSAEFPKEGPSILRIQQVVRGDSAAYFCASSPTSGNYEQYFGPGTRLTVT.

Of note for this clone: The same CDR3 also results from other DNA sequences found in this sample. In DNA form, the CDR3 reads TGTGCCAGCAGCTTAGGGGGGAGCTCCTACGAGCAGTACGTC. This sequence encodes CASSLGGSSYEQYV. The rearrangement links TRBV5-4 to TRBJ2-7, with D possibly being TRBD1 or TRBD2 (6 bases each). The CDR3 length is 14 residues. Germline-derived CDR1 and CDR2 are SGHNT and YYREEE (reference sequence). V lost 2 bases and J lost 0, with 9 bases in between.

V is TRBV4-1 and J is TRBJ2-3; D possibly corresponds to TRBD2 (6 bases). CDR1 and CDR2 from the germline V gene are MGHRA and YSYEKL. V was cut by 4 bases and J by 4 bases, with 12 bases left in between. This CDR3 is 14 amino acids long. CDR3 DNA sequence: TGCGCCAGCAGCCCCACGGGAGCTGCAGATACGCAGTATTTT. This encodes CASSPTGAADTQYF.

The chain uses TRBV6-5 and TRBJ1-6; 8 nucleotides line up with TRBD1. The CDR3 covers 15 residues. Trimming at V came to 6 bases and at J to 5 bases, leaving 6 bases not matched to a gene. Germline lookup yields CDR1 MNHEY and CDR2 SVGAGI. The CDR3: CASSMTGADNSPLHF. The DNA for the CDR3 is TGTGCCAGCAGCATGACAGGGGCGGATAATTCACCCCTCCACTTT.

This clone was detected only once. The CDR3 DNA is TGCGCAGGGTCAGGGGCCCTCACCGGGGAGCTGTTTTTT. Protein product: CAGSGALTGELFF. This chain links TRBV23-1 with TRBJ2-2, with D perhaps matching TRBD1 (6 bases). TRBV23-1 carries the ORF label, with uncertain function. This CDR3 comprises 13 residues.

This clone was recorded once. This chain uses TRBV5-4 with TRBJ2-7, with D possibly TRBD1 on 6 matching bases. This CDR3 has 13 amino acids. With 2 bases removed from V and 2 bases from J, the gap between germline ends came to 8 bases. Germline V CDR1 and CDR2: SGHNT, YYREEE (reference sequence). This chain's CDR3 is CASSLQGPYEQYF. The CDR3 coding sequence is TGTGCCAGCAGCTTACAGGGTCCCTACGAGCAGTACTTC.

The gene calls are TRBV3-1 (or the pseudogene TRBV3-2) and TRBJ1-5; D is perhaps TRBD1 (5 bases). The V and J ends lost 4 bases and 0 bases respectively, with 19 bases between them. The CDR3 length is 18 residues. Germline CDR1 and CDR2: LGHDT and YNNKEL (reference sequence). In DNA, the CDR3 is TGTGCCAGCAGCCCCTCTACTTACCAGGGTTATAGCAATCAGCCCCAGCATTTT. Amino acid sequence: CASSPSTYQGYSNQPQHF.

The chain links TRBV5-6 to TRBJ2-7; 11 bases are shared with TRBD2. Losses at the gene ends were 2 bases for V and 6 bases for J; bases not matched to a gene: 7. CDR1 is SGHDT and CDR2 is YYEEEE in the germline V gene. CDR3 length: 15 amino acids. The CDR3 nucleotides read TGTGCCAGCAGCTTCTTAGCGGGAGGGGGAGGCGAGCAGTACGTC. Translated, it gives CASSFLAGGGGEQYV.

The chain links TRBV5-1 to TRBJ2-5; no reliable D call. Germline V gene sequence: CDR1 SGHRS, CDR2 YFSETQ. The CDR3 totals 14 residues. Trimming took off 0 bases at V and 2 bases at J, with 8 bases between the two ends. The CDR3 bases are TGCGCCAGCAGCTTGGCGGCGCGTCAAGAGACCCAGTACTTC. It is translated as CASSLAARQETQYF. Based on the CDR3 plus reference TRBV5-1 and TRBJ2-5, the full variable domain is KAGVTQTPRYLIKTRGQQVTLSCSPISGHRSVSWYQQTPGQGLQFLFEYFSETQRNKGNFPGRFSGRQFSNSRSEMNVSTLELGDSALYLCASSLAARQETQYFGPGTRLLVL.

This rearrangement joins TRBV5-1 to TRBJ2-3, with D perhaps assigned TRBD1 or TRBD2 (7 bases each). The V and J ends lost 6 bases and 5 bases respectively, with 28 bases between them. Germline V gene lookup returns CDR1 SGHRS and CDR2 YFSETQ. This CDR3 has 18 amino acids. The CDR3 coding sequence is TGCGCCAGCAATAACAGGGCTGGGACAGCGGGGTCGATAGATACGCAGTATTTT. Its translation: CASNNRAGTAGSIDTQYF.

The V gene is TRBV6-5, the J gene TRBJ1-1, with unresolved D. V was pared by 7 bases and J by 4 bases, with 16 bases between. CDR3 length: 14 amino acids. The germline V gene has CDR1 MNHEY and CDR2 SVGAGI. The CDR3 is CASIPDVGGTEAFF. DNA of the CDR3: TGTGCCAGCATCCCAGACGTTGGCGGCACTGAAGCTTTCTTT.

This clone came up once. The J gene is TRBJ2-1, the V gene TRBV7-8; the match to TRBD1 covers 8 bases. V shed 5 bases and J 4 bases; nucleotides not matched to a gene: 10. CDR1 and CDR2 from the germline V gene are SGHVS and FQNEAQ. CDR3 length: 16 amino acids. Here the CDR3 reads CASSALAHRGYNEQFF. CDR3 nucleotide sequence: TGTGCCAGCAGCGCCCTGGCACACAGGGGGTACAATGAGCAGTTCTTC.

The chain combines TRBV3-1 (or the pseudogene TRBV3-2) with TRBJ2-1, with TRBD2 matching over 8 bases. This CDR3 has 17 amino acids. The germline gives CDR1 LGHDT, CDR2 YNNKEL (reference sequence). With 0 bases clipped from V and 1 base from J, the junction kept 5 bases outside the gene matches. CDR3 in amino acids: CASSQDKREQSYNEQFF. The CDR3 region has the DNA TGTGCCAGCAGCCAAGACAAGCGGGAGCAGTCCTACAATGAGCAGTTCTTC.

The CDR3 nucleotides are TGTGCCAGCAGCGTAAATCCGAACTATGGCTACACCTTC. Its protein is CASSVNPNYGYTF. The V call is TRBV9, the J call TRBJ1-2; D unclear. This CDR3 has 13 residues. CDR1 and CDR2 (germline): SGDLS, YYNGEE. The V gene lost 1 base and the J gene lost 2 bases, with 6 bases spanning the gap. Looking up the rest from reference TRBV9 and TRBJ1-2 gives the full variable domain: DSGVTQTPKHLITATGQRVTLRCSPRSGDLSVYWYQQSLDQGLQFLIQYYNGEERAKGNILERFSAQQFPDLHSELNLSSLELGDSALYFCASSVNPNYGYTFGSGTRLTVV.

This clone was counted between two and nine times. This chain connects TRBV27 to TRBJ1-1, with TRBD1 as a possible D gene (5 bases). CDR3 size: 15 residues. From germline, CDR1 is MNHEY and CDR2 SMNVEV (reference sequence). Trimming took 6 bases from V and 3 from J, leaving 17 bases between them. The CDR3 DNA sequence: TGTGCCAGCAGGTCCGGGACTGGGGCATACACTGAAGCTTTCTTT. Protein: CASRSGTGAYTEAFF.

As DNA, the CDR3 is TGCGCCAGCAGCTCACAGGGCACCGGGGAAAAACTGTTTTTT. Translation: CASSSQGTGEKLFF. The gene calls are TRBV4-1 and TRBJ1-4, with D tentatively TRBD1 (6 bases). Trimming took off 5 bases at V and 8 bases at J, with 15 bases between the two ends. The germline gives CDR1 MGHRA, CDR2 YSYEKL. There are 14 residues in the CDR3.

CDR3: CASRGSVNTEAFF. The CDR3 DNA is TGTGCCAGCCGCGGGAGTGTGAACACTGAAGCTTTCTTT. The rearrangement joins TRBV12-3 or TRBV12-4 to TRBJ1-1; D not resolved. The CDR3 is 13 residues long. V was trimmed by 8 bases and J by 0 bases, leaving 10 bases between them.